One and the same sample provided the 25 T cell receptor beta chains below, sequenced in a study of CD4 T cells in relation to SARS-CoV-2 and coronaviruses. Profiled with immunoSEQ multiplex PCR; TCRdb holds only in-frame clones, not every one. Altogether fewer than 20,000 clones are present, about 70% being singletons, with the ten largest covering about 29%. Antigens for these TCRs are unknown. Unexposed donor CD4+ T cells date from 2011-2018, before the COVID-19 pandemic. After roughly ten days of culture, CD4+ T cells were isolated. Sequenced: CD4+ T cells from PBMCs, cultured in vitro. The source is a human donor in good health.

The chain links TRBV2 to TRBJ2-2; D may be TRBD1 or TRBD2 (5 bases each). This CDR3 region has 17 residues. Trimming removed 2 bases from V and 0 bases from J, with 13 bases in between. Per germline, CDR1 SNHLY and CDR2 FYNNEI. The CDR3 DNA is TGTGCCAGCAGTGAAAGGGTGGGGACGGCGAACACCGGGGAGCTGTTTTTT. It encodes CASSERVGTANTGELFF.

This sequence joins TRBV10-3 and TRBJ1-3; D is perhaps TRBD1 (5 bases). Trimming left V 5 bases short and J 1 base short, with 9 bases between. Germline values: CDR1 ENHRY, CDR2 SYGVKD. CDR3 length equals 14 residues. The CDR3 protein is CAISSQGSGNTIYF. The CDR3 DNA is TGTGCCATCAGTAGTCAGGGATCTGGAAACACCATATATTTT.

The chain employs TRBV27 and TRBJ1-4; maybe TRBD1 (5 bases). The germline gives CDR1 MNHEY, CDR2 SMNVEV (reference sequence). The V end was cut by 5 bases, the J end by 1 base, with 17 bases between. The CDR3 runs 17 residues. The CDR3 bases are TGTGCCAGCAGTCCCTGGGTCGGGGGGAGAACTAATGAAAAACTGTTTTTT. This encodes CASSPWVGGRTNEKLFF.

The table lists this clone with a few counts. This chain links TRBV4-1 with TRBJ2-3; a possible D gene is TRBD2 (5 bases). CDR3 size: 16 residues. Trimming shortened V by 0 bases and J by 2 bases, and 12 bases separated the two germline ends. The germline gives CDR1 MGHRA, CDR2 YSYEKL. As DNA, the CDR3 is TGCGCCAGCAGCCAAGAGTACGAGGGAGTCACAGATACGCAGTATTTT. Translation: CASSQEYEGVTDTQYF.

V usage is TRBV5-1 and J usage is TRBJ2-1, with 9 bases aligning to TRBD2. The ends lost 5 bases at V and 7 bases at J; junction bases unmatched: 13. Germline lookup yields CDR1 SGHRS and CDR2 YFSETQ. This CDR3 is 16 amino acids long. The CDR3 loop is CASRPLLAGTGNEQFF. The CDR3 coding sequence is TGCGCCAGCAGACCGTTACTAGCGGGCACCGGGAATGAGCAGTTCTTC.

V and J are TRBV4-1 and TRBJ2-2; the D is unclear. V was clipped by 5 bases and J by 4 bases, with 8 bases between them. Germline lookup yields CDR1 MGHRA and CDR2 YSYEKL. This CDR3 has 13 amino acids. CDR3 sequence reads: CASSSLRTGELFF. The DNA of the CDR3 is TGCGCCAGCAGCTCCCTCCGCACCGGGGAGCTGTTTTTT.

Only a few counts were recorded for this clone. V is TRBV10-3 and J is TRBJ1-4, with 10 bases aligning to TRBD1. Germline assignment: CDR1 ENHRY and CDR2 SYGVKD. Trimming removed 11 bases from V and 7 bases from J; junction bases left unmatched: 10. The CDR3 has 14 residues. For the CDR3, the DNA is TGTGCCGTAGGGACAGGGGACGATAGTGAAAAACTGTTTTTT. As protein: CAVGTGDDSEKLFF.

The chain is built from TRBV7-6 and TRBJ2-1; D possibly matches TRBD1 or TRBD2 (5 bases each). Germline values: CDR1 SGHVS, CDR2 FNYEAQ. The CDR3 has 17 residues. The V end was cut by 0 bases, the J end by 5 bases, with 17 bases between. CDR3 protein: CASSLAPGASWDNEQFF. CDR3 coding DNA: TGTGCCAGCAGCTTAGCGCCTGGGGCTAGCTGGGACAATGAGCAGTTCTTC.

CDR3 nucleotides: TGTGCCAGCTCAACGGGACAGGAAAATCAGCCCCAGCATTTT. Protein: CASSTGQENQPQHF. The V gene is TRBV18, the J gene TRBJ1-5, with 8 bases matching TRBD1. CDR3 length equals 14 residues. V was clipped by 5 bases and J by 4 bases; unmatched bases: 4. Germline CDR1 reads KGHSH; CDR2 reads LQKENI.

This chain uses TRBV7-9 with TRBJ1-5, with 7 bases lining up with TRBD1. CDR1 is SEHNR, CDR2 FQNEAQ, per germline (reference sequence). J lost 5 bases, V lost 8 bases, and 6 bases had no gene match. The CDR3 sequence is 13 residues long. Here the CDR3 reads CASGGRGHQPQHF. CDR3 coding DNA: TGTGCCAGCGGGGGGAGGGGGCATCAGCCCCAGCATTTT.

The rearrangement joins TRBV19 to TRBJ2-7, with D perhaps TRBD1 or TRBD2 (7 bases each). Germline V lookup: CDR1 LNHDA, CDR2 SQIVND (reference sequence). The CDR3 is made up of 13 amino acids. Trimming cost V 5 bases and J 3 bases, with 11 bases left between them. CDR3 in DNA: TGTGCCAGTAGTCCAGGGGGGGACTACGAGCAGTACTTC. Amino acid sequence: CASSPGGDYEQYF.

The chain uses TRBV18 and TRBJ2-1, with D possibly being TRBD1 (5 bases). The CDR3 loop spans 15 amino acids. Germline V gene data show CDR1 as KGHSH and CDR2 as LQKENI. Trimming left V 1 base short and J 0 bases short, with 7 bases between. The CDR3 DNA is TGTGCCAGCTCACCACAGGGGCGCTCCTACAATGAGCAGTTCTTC. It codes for CASSPQGRSYNEQFF.

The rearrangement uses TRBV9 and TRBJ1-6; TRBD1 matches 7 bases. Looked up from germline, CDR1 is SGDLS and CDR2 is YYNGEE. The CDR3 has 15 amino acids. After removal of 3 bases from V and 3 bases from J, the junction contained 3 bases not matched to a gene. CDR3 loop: CASSGGDSYNSPLHF. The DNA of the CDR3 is TGTGCCAGCAGCGGGGGGGACAGCTATAATTCACCCCTCCACTTT.

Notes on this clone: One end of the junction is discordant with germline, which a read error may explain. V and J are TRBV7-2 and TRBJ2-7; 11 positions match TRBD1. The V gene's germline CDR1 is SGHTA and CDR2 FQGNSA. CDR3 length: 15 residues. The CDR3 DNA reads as TGTGCCAGCAGCGTAGCAGGGACAGGGGGCTACGAGCAGTACTTC. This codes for CASSVAGTGGYEQYF.

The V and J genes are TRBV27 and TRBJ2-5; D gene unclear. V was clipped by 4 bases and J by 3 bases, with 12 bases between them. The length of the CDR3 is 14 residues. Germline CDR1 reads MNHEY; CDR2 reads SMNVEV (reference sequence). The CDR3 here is CASSSTRRKETQYF. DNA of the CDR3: TGTGCCAGCAGTTCTACGCGGAGAAAAGAGACCCAGTACTTC.

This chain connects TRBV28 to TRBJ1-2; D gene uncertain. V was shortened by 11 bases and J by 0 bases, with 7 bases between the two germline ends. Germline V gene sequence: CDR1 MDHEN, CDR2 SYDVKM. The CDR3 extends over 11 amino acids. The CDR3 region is CAAQTNYGYTF. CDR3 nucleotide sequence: TGTGCCGCTCAGACTAACTATGGCTACACCTTC.

The CDR3 DNA reads as TGCGCCAGCAGCCCAATCCCCCCCGGGACAGGGGGCGGGGGTGAGAGGGATACGCAGTATTTT. Protein product: CASSPIPPGTGGGGERDTQYF. This rearrangement joins TRBV5-1 to TRBJ2-3; TRBD1 agrees at 12 bases. This CDR3 has 21 residues. In germline, CDR1 is SGHRS, CDR2 YFSETQ. Trimming cost V 4 bases and J 6 bases; bases outside gene matches: 24.

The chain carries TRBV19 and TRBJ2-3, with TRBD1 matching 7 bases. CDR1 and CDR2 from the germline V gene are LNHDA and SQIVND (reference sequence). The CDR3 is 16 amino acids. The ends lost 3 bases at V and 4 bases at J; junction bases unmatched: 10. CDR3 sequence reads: CASSIMRGPPADTQYF. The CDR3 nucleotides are TGTGCCAGTAGTATTATGAGGGGGCCCCCGGCAGATACGCAGTATTTT.

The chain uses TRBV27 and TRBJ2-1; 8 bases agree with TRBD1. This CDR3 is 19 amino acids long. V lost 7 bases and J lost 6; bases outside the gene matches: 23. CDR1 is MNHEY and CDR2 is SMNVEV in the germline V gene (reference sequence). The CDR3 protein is CASTLRIGRQGQVINEQFF. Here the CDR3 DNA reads TGTGCCAGCACTCTCAGAATAGGTCGGCAGGGACAGGTCATCAATGAGCAGTTCTTC.

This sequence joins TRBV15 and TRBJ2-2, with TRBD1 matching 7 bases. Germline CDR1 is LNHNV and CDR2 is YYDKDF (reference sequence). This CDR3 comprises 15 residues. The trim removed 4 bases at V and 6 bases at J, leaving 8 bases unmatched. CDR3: CATSNIKGGPGELFF. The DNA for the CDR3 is TGTGCCACCAGCAATATTAAAGGGGGCCCCGGGGAGCTGTTTTTT.

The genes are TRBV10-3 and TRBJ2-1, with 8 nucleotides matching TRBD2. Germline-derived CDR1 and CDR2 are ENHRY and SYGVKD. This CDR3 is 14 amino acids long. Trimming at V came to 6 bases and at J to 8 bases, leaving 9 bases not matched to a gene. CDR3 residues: CAIREAGEADEQFF. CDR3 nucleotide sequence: TGTGCCATCAGGGAAGCGGGAGAGGCCGATGAGCAGTTCTTC.

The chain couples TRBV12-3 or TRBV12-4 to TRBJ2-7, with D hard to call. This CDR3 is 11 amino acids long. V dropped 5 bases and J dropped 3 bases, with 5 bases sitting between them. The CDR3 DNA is TGTGCCAGCAGTACACTCTACGAGCAGTACTTC. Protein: CASSTLYEQYF.

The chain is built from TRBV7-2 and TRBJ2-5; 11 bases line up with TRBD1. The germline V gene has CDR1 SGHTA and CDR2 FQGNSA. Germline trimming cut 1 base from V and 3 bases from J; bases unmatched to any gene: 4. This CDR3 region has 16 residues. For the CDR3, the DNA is TGTGCCAGCAGCTTAGGGACAGGGGGCGGGGAAGAGACCCAGTACTTC. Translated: CASSLGTGGGEETQYF.

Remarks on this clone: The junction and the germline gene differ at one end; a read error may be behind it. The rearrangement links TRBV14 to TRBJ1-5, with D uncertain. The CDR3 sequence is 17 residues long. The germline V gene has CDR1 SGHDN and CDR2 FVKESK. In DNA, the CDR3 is TGTGCCAGCAACCAATGTAGACCCGCAAATCTCAATCAGCCCCAGCATTTT. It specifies CASNQCRPANLNQPQHF.

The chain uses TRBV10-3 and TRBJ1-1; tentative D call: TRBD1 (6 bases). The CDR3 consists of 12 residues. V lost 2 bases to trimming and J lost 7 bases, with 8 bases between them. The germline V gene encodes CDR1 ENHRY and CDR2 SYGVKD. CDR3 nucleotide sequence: TGTGCCATCAGTGAGACGGACAGTGAAGCTTTCTTT. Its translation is CAISETDSEAFF.